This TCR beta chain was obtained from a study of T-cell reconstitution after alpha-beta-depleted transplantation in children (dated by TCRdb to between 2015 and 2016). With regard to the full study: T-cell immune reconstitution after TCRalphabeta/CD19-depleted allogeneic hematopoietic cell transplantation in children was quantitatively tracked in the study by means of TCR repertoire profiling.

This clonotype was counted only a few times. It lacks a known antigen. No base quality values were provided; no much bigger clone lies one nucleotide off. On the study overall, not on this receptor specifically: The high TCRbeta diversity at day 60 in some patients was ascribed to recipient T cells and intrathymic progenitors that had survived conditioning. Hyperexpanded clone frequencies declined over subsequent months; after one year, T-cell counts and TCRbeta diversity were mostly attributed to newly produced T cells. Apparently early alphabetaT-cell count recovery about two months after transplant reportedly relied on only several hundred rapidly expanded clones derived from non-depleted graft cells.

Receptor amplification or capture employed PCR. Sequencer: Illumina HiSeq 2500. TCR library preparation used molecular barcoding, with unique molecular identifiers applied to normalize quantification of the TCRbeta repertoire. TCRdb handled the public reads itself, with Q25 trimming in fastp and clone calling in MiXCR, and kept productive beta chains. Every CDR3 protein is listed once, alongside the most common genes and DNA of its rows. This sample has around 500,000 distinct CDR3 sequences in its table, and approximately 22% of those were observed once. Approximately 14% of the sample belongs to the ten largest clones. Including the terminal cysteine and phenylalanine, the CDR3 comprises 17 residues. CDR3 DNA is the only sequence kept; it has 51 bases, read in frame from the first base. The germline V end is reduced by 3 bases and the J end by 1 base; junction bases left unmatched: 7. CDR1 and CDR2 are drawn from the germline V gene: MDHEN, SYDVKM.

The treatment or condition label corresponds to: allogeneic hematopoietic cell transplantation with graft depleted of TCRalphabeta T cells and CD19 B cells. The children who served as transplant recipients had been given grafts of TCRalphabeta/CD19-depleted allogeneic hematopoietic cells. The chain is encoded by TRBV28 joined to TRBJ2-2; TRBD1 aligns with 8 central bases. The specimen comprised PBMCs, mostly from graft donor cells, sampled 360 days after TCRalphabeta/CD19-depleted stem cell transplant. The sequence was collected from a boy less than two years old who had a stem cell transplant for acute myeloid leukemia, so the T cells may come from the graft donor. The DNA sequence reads TGTGCCAGCAGTTTCGACAGGGGTCCGATGAACACCGGGGAGCTGTTTTTT. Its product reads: CASSFDRGPMNTGELFF.